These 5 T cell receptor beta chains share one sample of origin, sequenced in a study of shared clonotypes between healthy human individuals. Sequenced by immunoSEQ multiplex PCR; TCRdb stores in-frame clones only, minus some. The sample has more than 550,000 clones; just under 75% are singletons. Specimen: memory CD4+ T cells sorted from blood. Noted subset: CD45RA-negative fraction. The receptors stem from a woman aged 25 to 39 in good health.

DNA for the CDR3: TGCGCCAGCAGCCAATCCCTCCTACTAGCGGGAGGGCACGCTACTGAGCAGTTCTTC. The encoded protein is CASSQSLLLAGGHATEQFF. The chain couples TRBV4-1 to TRBJ2-1, with TRBD2 identical over 13 bases. The CDR3 loop spans 19 amino acids. CDR1 is MGHRA, CDR2 YSYEKL, per germline. V shed 2 bases and J 9 bases; nucleotides not matched to a gene: 16.

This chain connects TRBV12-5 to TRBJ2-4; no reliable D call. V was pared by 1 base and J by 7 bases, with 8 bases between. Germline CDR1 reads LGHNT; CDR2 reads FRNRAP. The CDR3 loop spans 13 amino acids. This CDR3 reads CASGLESTNIQYF. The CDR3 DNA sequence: TGTGCTAGTGGTTTGGAAAGTACGAACATTCAGTACTTC.

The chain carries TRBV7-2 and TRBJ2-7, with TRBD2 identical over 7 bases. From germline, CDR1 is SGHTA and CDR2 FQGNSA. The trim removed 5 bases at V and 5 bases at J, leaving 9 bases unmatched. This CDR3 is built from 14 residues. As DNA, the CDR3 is TGTGCCAGCAGCCTTCAAGCGGGGTCCCACGAGCAGTACTTC. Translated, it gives CASSLQAGSHEQYF.

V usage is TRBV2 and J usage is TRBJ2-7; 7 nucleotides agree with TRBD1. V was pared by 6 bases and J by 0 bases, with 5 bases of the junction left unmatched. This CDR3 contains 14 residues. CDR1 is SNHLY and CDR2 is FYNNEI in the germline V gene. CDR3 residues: CASRAQGSSYEQYF. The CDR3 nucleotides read TGTGCCAGCAGGGCACAGGGGTCCTCCTACGAGCAGTACTTC.

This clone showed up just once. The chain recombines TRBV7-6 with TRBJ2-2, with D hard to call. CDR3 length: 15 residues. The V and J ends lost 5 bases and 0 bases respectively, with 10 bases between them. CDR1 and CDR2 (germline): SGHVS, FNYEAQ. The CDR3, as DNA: TGTGCCAGCAGCGTTGGACCTGCGAACACCGGGGAGCTGTTTTTT. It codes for CASSVGPANTGELFF. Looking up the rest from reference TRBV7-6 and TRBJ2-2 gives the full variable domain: GAGVSQSPRYKVTKRGQDVALRCDPISGHVSLYWYRQALGQGPEFLTYFNYEAQQDKSGLPNDRFSAERPEGSISTLTIQRTEQRDSAMYRCASSVGPANTGELFFGEGSRLTVL.